This is a list of T cell receptor beta chains from one sample in a study of neurological immune-mediated disorders. TCRdb reanalysed the 5' RACE reads using MiXCR and keeps one entry per CDR3 protein. The table has more than 45,000 distinct CDR3 sequences, 10% seen once. Specimen: PBMCs. These receptors originate from a woman in her thirties or forties with HTLV-1-associated myelopathy (HAM/TSP). CDR3s include the opening cysteine and the closing phenylalanine or tryptophan. Fields, in order: D gene, J gene, V gene, clone size, CDR3 protein, CDR3 DNA. A D gene is named only where the DNA matches it firmly. The size entry is marked missing in some rows and otherwise reads once, few, many or a size class.

D: -; J: TRBJ1-2; V: TRBV5-1; size: many; CDR3: CASSREGDSLYGYTF; DNA: TGCGCCAGCAGCCGGGAGGGCGACAGCCTCTATGGCTACACCTTC
D: -; J: TRBJ1-5; V: TRBV12-5; size: many; CDR3: CASGLYGGARGNQPQHF; DNA: TGTGCTAGTGGTTTGTACGGGGGGGCGCGTGGCAATCAGCCCCAGCATTTT
D: TRBD1; J: TRBJ2-5; V: TRBV24-1; size: many; CDR3: CATSVQATGGETQYF; DNA: TGTGCCACCAGTGTCCAAGCGACAGGGGGCGAGACCCAGTACTTC
D: TRBD1; J: TRBJ2-7; V: TRBV29-1; size: many; CDR3: CSVGQGADEQYF; DNA: TGCAGCGTTGGACAGGGGGCGGACGAGCAGTACTTC
D: -; J: TRBJ2-1; V: TRBV7-6; size: -; CDR3: CASSSPLRLTRSNEQFF; DNA: TGTGCCAGCAGCTCACCCCTTAGGCTGACCCGGTCGAATGAGCAGTTCTTC
D: TRBD1; J: TRBJ1-6; V: TRBV12-3/TRBV12-4; size: many; CDR3: CASSPGQGIGSPLHF; DNA: TGTGCCAGCAGCCCTGGACAGGGGATAGGTTCACCCCTCCACTTT
D: -; J: TRBJ2-7; V: TRBV14; size: many; CDR3: CASSQGGGQLYEQYF; DNA: TGTGCCAGCAGCCAAGGGGGGGGGCAGCTCTACGAGCAGTACTTC
D: TRBD1; J: TRBJ2-6; V: TRBV5-1; size: many; CDR3: CASSSGQLYSGANVLTF; DNA: TGCGCCAGCAGCTCGGGACAGTTATACTCTGGGGCCAACGTCCTGACTTTC
D: TRBD1; J: TRBJ1-2; V: TRBV27; size: many; CDR3: CASSTTRGQGDGYTF; DNA: TGTGCCAGCAGTACAACTAGGGGACAGGGGGATGGCTACACCTTC
D: TRBD1; J: TRBJ2-2; V: TRBV5-6; size: many; CDR3: CASSFPTGPNTGELFF; DNA: TGTGCCAGCAGCTTTCCGACAGGGCCGAACACCGGGGAGCTGTTTTTT
D: -; J: TRBJ2-3; V: TRBV11-2; size: many; CDR3: CASSQYRGTDTQYF; DNA: TGTGCCAGCAGCCAATACAGGGGCACAGATACGCAGTATTTT
D: -; J: TRBJ1-1; V: TRBV2; size: many; CDR3: CASTVGGVTEAFF; DNA: TGTGCCAGCACCGTCGGGGGTGTCACTGAAGCTTTCTTT
D: -; J: TRBJ2-1; V: TRBV4-1; size: many; CDR3: CASSQVPLAGGIYNEQFF; DNA: TGCGCCAGCAGCCAAGTTCCCCTCGCCGGTGGAATATACAATGAGCAGTTCTTC
D: TRBD1; J: TRBJ1-5; V: TRBV5-1; size: many; CDR3: CASNKNRDRGSQPQHF; DNA: TGCGCCAGCAACAAAAACCGGGACAGGGGATCTCAGCCCCAGCATTTT
D: -; J: TRBJ2-7; V: TRBV5-6; size: many; CDR3: CASSFGLATYEQYF; DNA: TGTGCCAGCAGCTTCGGTCTGGCTACCTACGAGCAGTACTTC
D: -; J: TRBJ2-7; V: TRBV4-1; size: many; CDR3: CASSQLGTNDYEQYF; DNA: TGCGCCAGCAGCCAGCTAGGGACAAATGACTACGAGCAGTACTTC
D: TRBD2; J: TRBJ2-3; V: TRBV20-1; size: many; CDR3: CSASSSSGTADTQYF; DNA: TGCAGTGCTAGCTCTTCTAGCGGGACGGCAGATACGCAGTATTTT
D: -; J: TRBJ2-1; V: TRBV20-1; size: many; CDR3: CSGAREANNEQFF; DNA: TGCAGTGGAGCCAGGGAGGCGAACAATGAGCAGTTCTTC
D: -; J: TRBJ2-7; V: TRBV20-1; size: many; CDR3: CSVSAPFAYEQYF; DNA: TGCAGTGTTAGCGCTCCATTCGCCTACGAGCAGTACTTC
D: TRBD1; J: TRBJ1-5; V: TRBV14; size: few; CDR3: CASRRTGGDQPQHF; DNA: TGTGCCAGCAGACGGACAGGGGGGGATCAGCCCCAGCATTTT
D: -; J: TRBJ2-1; V: TRBV4-3; size: many; CDR3: CASSQEARSRLNEQFF; DNA: TGCGCCAGCAGCCAAGAGGCGAGGTCCAGACTCAATGAGCAGTTCTTC
D: -; J: TRBJ2-6; V: TRBV29-1; size: many; CDR3: CSVEENGPGANVLTF; DNA: TGCAGCGTTGAAGAAAATGGGCCTGGGGCCAACGTCCTGACTTTC